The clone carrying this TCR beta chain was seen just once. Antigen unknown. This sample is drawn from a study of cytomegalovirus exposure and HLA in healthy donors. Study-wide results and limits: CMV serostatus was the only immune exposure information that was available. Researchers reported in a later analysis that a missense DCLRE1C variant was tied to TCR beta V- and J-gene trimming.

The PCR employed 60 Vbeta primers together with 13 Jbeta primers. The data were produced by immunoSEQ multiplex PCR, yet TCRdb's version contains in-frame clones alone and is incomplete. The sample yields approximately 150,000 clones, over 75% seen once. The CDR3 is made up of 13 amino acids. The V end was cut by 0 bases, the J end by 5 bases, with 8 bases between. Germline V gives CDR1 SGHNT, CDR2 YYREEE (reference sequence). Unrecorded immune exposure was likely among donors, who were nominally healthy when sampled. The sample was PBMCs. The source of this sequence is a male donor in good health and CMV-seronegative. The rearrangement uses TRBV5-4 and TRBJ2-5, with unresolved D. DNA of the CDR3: TGTGCCAGCAGCTTGGGGGCCCGGGAGACCCAGTACTTC. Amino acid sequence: CASSLGARETQYF. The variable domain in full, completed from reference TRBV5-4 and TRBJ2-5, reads ETGVTQSPTHLIKTRGQQVTLRCSSQSGHNTVSWYQQALGQGPQFIFQYYREEENGRGNFPPRFSGLQFPNYSSELNVNALELDDSALYLCASSLGARETQYFGPGTRLLVL.